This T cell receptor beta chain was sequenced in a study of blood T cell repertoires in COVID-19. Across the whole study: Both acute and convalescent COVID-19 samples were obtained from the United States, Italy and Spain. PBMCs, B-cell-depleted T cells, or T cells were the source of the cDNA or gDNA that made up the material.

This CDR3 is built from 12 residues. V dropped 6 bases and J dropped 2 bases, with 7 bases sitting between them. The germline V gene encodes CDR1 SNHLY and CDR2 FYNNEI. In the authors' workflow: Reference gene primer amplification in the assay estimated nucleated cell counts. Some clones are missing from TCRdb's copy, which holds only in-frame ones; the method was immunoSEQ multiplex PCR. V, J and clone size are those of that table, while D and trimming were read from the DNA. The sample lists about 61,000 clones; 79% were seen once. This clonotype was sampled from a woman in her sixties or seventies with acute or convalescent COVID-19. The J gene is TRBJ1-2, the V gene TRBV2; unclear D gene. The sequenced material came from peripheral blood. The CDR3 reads CASRAQNYGYTF. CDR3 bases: TGTGCCAGCAGAGCACAGAACTATGGCTACACCTTC.